This is a list of T cell receptor beta chains from one sample in a study of tumor-infiltrating lymphocytes in oesophageal squamous cell carcinoma. TCRdb re-analysed the PCR reads in MiXCR, keeping a single row per CDR3 protein. The sample shows about 20,000 distinct CDR3 sequences, around two fifths of them seen only once. The material sequenced was blood. The receptors stem from a male donor with esophageal squamous cell carcinoma. Both conserved end residues are part of each CDR3. A D gene is named only where the DNA matches it firmly. The size entry is marked missing in some rows and otherwise reads once, few, many or a size class.

J,size,D,V,DNA,CDR3
TRBJ2-5,NA,NA,TRBV20-1,TGCAGTGCTAGAAACGGCGACCAAGAGACCCAGTACTTC,CSARNGDQETQYF
TRBJ2-7,many,NA,TRBV5-1,TGCGCCAGCAGCCCTGGAAATTCCTACGAGCAGTACTTC,CASSPGNSYEQYF
TRBJ1-1,NA,NA,TRBV28,TGTGCCAGCAGTTTAGGGGGGTCTACAGGGAGGACTGAAGCTTTCTTT,CASSLGGSTGRTEAFF
TRBJ2-5,many,NA,TRBV10-3,TGTGCCATCAGTGACGGTGCCTTGAGCGGAGAGACCCAGTACTTC,CAISDGALSGETQYF
TRBJ2-7,medium-sized,TRBD1,TRBV7-9,TGTGCCAGCAGCCTCCGACAGGGGGGCTCCTACGAGCAGTACTTC,CASSLRQGGSYEQYF
TRBJ2-7,many,TRBD2,TRBV28,TGTGCCAGCACCCCCGGGGGGGGACACGAGCAGTACTTC,CASTPGGGHEQYF
TRBJ2-7,NA,NA,TRBV7-6,TGTGCCAGCAGCTTACTAGAATCCTACAATGAGCAGTACTTC,CASSLLESYNEQYF
TRBJ1-1,many,NA,TRBV5-4,TGTGCCAGCAGCTTCAGGGAGACTGAAGCTTTCTTT,CASSFRETEAFF
TRBJ2-1,once,NA,TRBV10-1,TGCGCCAGCAGTGCACTCCCAGGGGCGCGGCTGTTCTTC,CASSALPGARLFF
TRBJ2-4,many,NA,TRBV6-1,TGTGCCAGCAGTAAAGGACAGATGCTAGCCAAAAACATTCAGTACTTC,CASSKGQMLAKNIQYF
TRBJ2-1,medium-sized,TRBD1,TRBV7-2,TGTGCCAGCAGCTTAGGGGGACAGACCTACAATGAGCAGTTCTTC,CASSLGGQTYNEQFF
TRBJ2-7,NA,NA,TRBV7-2,TGTGCCAGCAGCTCCCCCGGGGATACCTACGAGCAGTACTTC,CASSSPGDTYEQYF
TRBJ2-1,many,TRBD2,TRBV6-1,TGTGCCAGCTCCGGGGGGGCCGATAATGAGCAGTTCTTC,CASSGGADNEQFF
TRBJ2-1,NA,NA,TRBV7-9,TGTGCCAGCAGCTTTTCGGGACTCAGGAATGAGCAGTTCTTC,CASSFSGLRNEQFF
TRBJ1-1,NA,NA,TRBV6-6,TGTGCCAGCAGTGTGGGGGAAACTGAAGCTTTCTTT,CASSVGETEAFF
TRBJ2-1,NA,TRBD2,TRBV28,TGTGCCAGCAGTTTTTTACTAGCGGGGAACAATGAGCAGTTCTTC,CASSFLLAGNNEQFF
TRBJ2-5,NA,NA,TRBV7-2,TGTGCCAGCAGCTTGACTAGTAGAGGGGAGACCCAGTACTTC,CASSLTSRGETQYF
TRBJ1-2,many,NA,TRBV6-6,TGTGCCAGCAGTTACTCGTCGGGTGAGGGGGGAGACTATGGCTACACCTTC,CASSYSSGEGGDYGYTF
TRBJ2-7,many,TRBD2,TRBV6-1,TGTGCCAGCACCAGCGGGGGGGTGGACGAGCAGTACTTC,CASTSGGVDEQYF
TRBJ2-7,NA,NA,TRBV25-1,TGTGCCAGCAGTATTACAGACGAGCAGTACTTC,CASSITDEQYF
TRBJ2-1,NA,NA,TRBV18,NA,CASSPDRGRGLWLHLRF
TRBJ2-5,NA,NA,TRBV7-8,TGTGCCAGCCGGAAAATGGGGGGAACAGAGACCCAGTACTTC,CASRKMGGTETQYF
TRBJ2-7,few,NA,TRBV11-2,TGTGCCAGCAGCTTGATTGGAGCTGGTCTGCGGGCCTACGAGCAGTACTTC,CASSLIGAGLRAYEQYF
TRBJ1-3,NA,NA,TRBV2,TGTGCCAGCAGCGGCGCGGGGGCCAACGTTGGAAACACCATATATTTT,CASSGAGANVGNTIYF
TRBJ2-4,few,TRBD2,TRBV7-8,TGTGCCAGCAGCCCCGGGACTAGCGGGAACACCGGGGAGCTGTACTTC,CASSPGTSGNTGELYF
TRBJ2-1,NA,TRBD1,TRBV7-6,TGTGCCAGCAGCTTAGGGACGACAGGGTGGAATGAGCAGTTCTTC,CASSLGTTGWNEQFF
TRBJ2-1,many,TRBD2,TRBV5-4,TGTGCCAGCAGCCCACCTAGCGGGAGGCTATACAATGAGCAGTTCTTC,CASSPPSGRLYNEQFF
TRBJ2-1,NA,NA,TRBV7-2,TGTGCCAGCAGCTTAGGTGACTCCCGCAATGAGCAGTTCTTC,CASSLGDSRNEQFF
TRBJ1-2,NA,NA,TRBV6-6,TGTGCCAGCAGTTACTCCGGGACTTATGGCTACACCTTC,CASSYSGTYGYTF
TRBJ2-5,NA,NA,TRBV7-3,TGTGCCAGCAGCTTACAGGTTACCGGGGAGCTGTACTTC,CASSLQVTGELYF
TRBJ1-1,NA,NA,TRBV25-1,TGTGCCAGCAGTTACGGGGGAAACACTGAAGCTTTCTTT,CASSYGGNTEAFF
TRBJ2-3,NA,TRBD2,TRBV7-6,TGTGCCAGCAGCTTAGCGGGTAGCGGGGGCGGGGATACGCAGTATTTT,CASSLAGSGGGDTQYF